The rows below give T cell receptor beta chains drawn from one sample of a study of T cell changes during pregnancy in multiple sclerosis. TCRdb's table, derived via immunoSEQ multiplex PCR, lists solely in-frame clones and lacks some. This table holds 15,000 to 20,000 clones, 87% found once. Sequencing used CD8+ T cells from peripheral blood mononuclear cells, obtained in the third trimester of pregnancy. All receptors come from a female donor in good health, enrolled as a control in a pregnancy study. CDR3s include the opening cysteine and the closing phenylalanine or tryptophan. The D gene is left open where the match is weak. Where a row states a size, it is once, few, many or the class of an expanded clone; other rows omit it.

.	.	TRBV27	TRBJ2-7	CASSFGPYEQYF	TGTGCCAGCAGTTTTGGCCCCTACGAGCAGTACTTC
.	TRBD1	TRBV4-1	TRBJ1-5	CASSRPGTGNQPQHF	TGCGCCAGCAGCCGTCCCGGGACAGGTAATCAGCCCCAGCATTTT
.	TRBD1	TRBV6-1	TRBJ2-7	CASRRQGPYEQYF	TGTGCCAGCAGAAGACAGGGTCCCTACGAGCAGTACTTC
.	TRBD1	TRBV6-5	TRBJ1-1	CASSYRTGDTEAFF	TGTGCCAGCAGTTACCGGACAGGGGACACTGAAGCTTTCTTT
.	.	TRBV27	TRBJ1-5	CASSSYSNQPQHF	TGTGCCAGCAGTTCGTATAGCAATCAGCCCCAGCATTTT
.	.	TRBV5-8	TRBJ2-7	CASSLIHREYEQYF	TGTGCCAGCAGCTTGATTCACAGGGAGTACGAGCAGTACTTC
.	.	TRBV4-1	TRBJ2-3	CASRGSRQLADTQYF	TGCGCTAGCAGGGGATCGAGACAGTTAGCAGATACGCAGTATTTT
.	TRBD1	TRBV28	TRBJ2-2	CASSLNRQGANTGELFF	TGTGCCAGCAGCCTAAACCGACAGGGTGCCAACACCGGGGAGCTGTTTTTT
.	TRBD1	TRBV28	TRBJ1-6	CASRSGTGIHNSPLHF	TGTGCCAGCAGATCCGGGACAGGGATCCATAATTCACCCCTCCACTTT
.	.	TRBV9	TRBJ1-4	CASSAWTNSNEKLFF	TGTGCCAGCAGCGCATGGACAAATTCCAATGAAAAACTGTTTTTT
.	TRBD1	TRBV29-1	TRBJ2-1	CSVDPGGNEQFF	TGCAGCGTTGACCCAGGGGGAAATGAGCAGTTCTTC
.	.	TRBV6-1	TRBJ2-7	CASSDGGSYEQYF	TGTGCCAGCAGTGATGGTGGTAGTTACGAGCAGTACTTC
.	TRBD1	TRBV5-1	TRBJ2-7	CASSSPDRAIYEQYF	TGCGCCAGCAGCTCGCCTGACAGGGCCATCTACGAGCAGTACTTC
.	.	TRBV5-4	TRBJ2-3	CASSTQADTQYF	TGTGCCAGCAGCACCCAGGCAGATACGCAGTATTTT
.	TRBD1	TRBV27	TRBJ1-4	CASSFQTGANEKLFF	TGTGCCAGCAGTTTCCAGACAGGGGCTAATGAAAAACTGTTTTTT
.	.	TRBV27	TRBJ1-2	CASSPGSSGIYTF	TGTGCCAGCAGCCCCGGGAGTTCGGGGATTTACACCTTC
.	TRBD1	TRBV6-5	TRBJ1-5	CASSSGWDSPNQPQHF	TGTGCCAGCAGTTCCGGGTGGGACAGTCCCAATCAGCCCCAGCATTTT
.	TRBD2	TRBV2	TRBJ2-5	CASSGLPGLAGGLETQYF	TGTGCCAGCAGTGGACTACCGGGACTAGCGGGGGGGTTAGAGACCCAGTACTTC
.	.	TRBV9	TRBJ2-3	CASSVGVGADTQYF	TGTGCCAGCAGCGTAGGGGTCGGGGCAGATACGCAGTATTTT
medium-sized	TRBD1	TRBV19	TRBJ1-1	CASSIVGGTGVSMNTEAFF	TGTGCCAGTAGTATAGTGGGCGGGACAGGGGTCTCCATGAACACTGAAGCTTTCTTT
.	TRBD1	TRBV23-1	TRBJ2-2	CASSHHPTGPNTGELFF	TGCGCCAGCAGTCACCACCCGACAGGGCCAAACACCGGGGAGCTGTTTTTT
.	TRBD1	TRBV6-1	TRBJ2-2	CASSETGGRSGELFF	TGTGCCAGCAGTGAAACAGGGGGCAGATCCGGGGAGCTGTTTTTT
.	.	TRBV7-3	TRBJ2-1	CASSLRGEDEQFF	TGTGCCAGCAGCCTCCGGGGTGAGGATGAGCAGTTCTTC
.	.	TRBV13	TRBJ2-2	CASSGAAGELFF	TGTGCCAGCAGCGGGGCGGCGGGGGAGCTGTTTTTT
.	TRBD1	TRBV13	TRBJ1-6	CASSATGIVSPLHF	TGTGCCAGCAGCGCGACAGGGATCGTCTCACCCCTCCACTTT
.	TRBD2	TRBV13	TRBJ2-1	CASSSLSGRGYNEQFF	TGTGCCAGCAGCTCACTTAGCGGGAGGGGGTACAATGAGCAGTTCTTC
.	.	TRBV28	TRBJ2-5	CASTKGRGDAETQYF	TGTGCCAGCACCAAAGGGAGGGGGGACGCGGAGACCCAGTACTTC
.	TRBD1	TRBV9	TRBJ1-2	CASSGGTGGHYGYTF	TGTGCCAGCAGCGGAGGGACAGGGGGCCACTATGGCTACACCTTC
.	TRBD2	TRBV2	TRBJ2-1	CASNGLANDEQFF	TGTGCCAGCAATGGACTAGCAAACGATGAGCAGTTCTTC
.	TRBD2	TRBV27	TRBJ2-1	CASRDRTSGYSYNEQFF	TGTGCCAGCAGGGACAGGACTAGCGGATACTCCTACAATGAGCAGTTCTTC
.	.	TRBV10-2	TRBJ2-5	CASSESTRGRETQYF	TGCGCCAGCAGTGAGTCGACTCGAGGGCGAGAGACCCAGTACTTC
.	TRBD1	TRBV11-2	TRBJ1-2	CASSGQTGVNNYGYTF	TGTGCCAGCAGCGGGCAGACAGGGGTTAACAACTATGGCTACACCTTC
.	TRBD1	TRBV6-5	TRBJ1-3	CASSSETGGSGNTIYF	TGTGCCAGCAGTTCGGAGACAGGGGGCTCTGGAAACACCATATATTTT
few	TRBD1	TRBV6-4	TRBJ2-1	CASSATGTYNEQFF	TGTGCCAGCAGTGCGACAGGGACCTACAATGAGCAGTTCTTC
.	TRBD2	TRBV13	TRBJ2-1	CASSKTSGDNEQFF	TGTGCCAGCAGCAAGACTAGCGGGGACAATGAGCAGTTCTTC
.	.	TRBV27	TRBJ2-3	CASSLGAAADTQYF	TGTGCCAGCAGTTTGGGCGCAGCCGCAGATACGCAGTATTTT
few	.	TRBV19	TRBJ1-1	CASSPTAAGPEAFF	TGTGCCAGTAGTCCTACAGCGGCGGGACCTGAAGCTTTCTTT
.	.	TRBV4-1	TRBJ2-7	CASSQEGGPHEQYF	TGCGCCAGCAGCCAAGAAGGCGGGCCCCACGAGCAGTACTTC
.	.	TRBV10-2	TRBJ1-2	CASNQAGEKRYGYTF	TGCGCCAGCAACCAAGCAGGGGAAAAACGCTATGGCTACACCTTC
.	.	TRBV9	TRBJ1-1	CASSVVSGEYTEAFF	TGTGCCAGCAGCGTAGTTTCAGGGGAATACACTGAAGCTTTCTTT
.	.	TRBV6-4	TRBJ2-3	CASSGGQSTDTQYF	TGTGCCAGCAGTGGTGGACAGTCCACAGATACGCAGTATTTT
.	TRBD1	TRBV19	TRBJ1-1	CASSPRDSFNTEAFF	TGTGCCAGTAGTCCCCGGGACAGCTTTAACACTGAAGCTTTCTTT
.	.	TRBV2	TRBJ2-1	CASRTGKNPYNEQFF	TGTGCCAGCAGAACAGGGAAGAACCCATACAATGAGCAGTTCTTC
.	.	TRBV28	TRBJ2-7	CASRAGEYYEQYF	TGTGCCAGCAGGGCAGGTGAATACTACGAGCAGTACTTC
.	.	TRBV7-9	TRBJ1-1	CASSRDTLNTEAFF	TGTGCCAGCAGTCGGGACACTCTGAACACTGAAGCTTTCTTT
.	.	TRBV6-1	TRBJ2-3	CASSEGAESDTQYF	TGTGCCAGCAGTGAAGGGGCCGAGTCAGATACGCAGTATTTT
few	.	TRBV7-3	TRBJ2-7	CASSYAGSNAEQYF	TGTGCCAGCAGCTACGCGGGGAGCAATGCCGAGCAGTACTTC
.	TRBD1	TRBV30	TRBJ1-1	CAWNTQGGTEAFF	TGTGCCTGGAATACTCAGGGGGGCACTGAAGCTTTCTTT
.	.	TRBV6-6	TRBJ1-2	CASTHKNNYGYTF	TGTGCCAGCACCCACAAAAATAACTATGGCTACACCTTC
.	.	TRBV18	TRBJ1-1	CASSSLGGEAFF	TGTGCCAGCTCTTCCTTAGGGGGTGAAGCTTTCTTT